The clone carrying this T cell receptor beta chain was seen a single time. Its target is unknown. The data originate from a study of cytomegalovirus exposure and HLA in healthy donors. Study results and limitations: In a later analysis, most CMV-associated TCR beta chains appeared HLA-restricted. Sequencing likely generated an artifact that appeared as a cluster of highly shared sequence variants. TCR beta V- and J-gene trimming was later associated with a missense DCLRE1C variant.

Researchers ran the PCR with 60 Vbeta and 13 Jbeta primers. Some clones are missing from TCRdb's copy, which holds only in-frame ones; the method was immunoSEQ multiplex PCR. The sample has about 120,000 clones; about 83% are singletons. The length of the CDR3 is 15 residues. V was cut by 5 bases and J by 6 bases, with 17 bases left in between. Germline values: CDR1 SGHVT, CDR2 SQSDAQ. J is TRBJ1-5 and V is TRBV7-4, with a tentative D call TRBD1 (6 bases). Sequences were obtained from PBMCs. The TCR was taken from a woman aged 40 to 50 in good health and CMV-seropositive. The DNA for the CDR3 is TGTGCCAGCAGCCGTCTAGGGGGGGAAGGTCAGCCCCAGCATTTT. Encoded protein: CASSRLGGEGQPQHF.